These T cell receptor beta chains were read from a single sample in a study of blood T cell repertoires in COVID-19. Sequencing used immunoSEQ multiplex PCR; TCRdb keeps in-frame clones, though not all of them. The repertoire holds about 66,000 clones, with around 93% as singletons. Sequencing used peripheral blood. The receptor source for this set is a human donor in a cohort sampled during active COVID-19. CDR3s include the opening cysteine and the closing phenylalanine or tryptophan. Fields, in order: CDR3 DNA, CDR3 protein, V gene, D gene, clone size, J gene. The D gene is left open where the match is weak. Size is omitted from some rows. Given values are once, few, many or a class for expanded clones.

cdr3_nt: TGCGCGGGGGGGGGCAGTGGAGCTTTCTTT; cdr3_aa: CAGGGSGAFF; v_call: TRBV10-1; d_call: NA; clone_size: NA; j_call: TRBJ1-1
cdr3_nt: TGTGCCAGCAGCTCCGAGACTAGCGGGAGGGGTGAGCAGTTCTTC; cdr3_aa: CASSSETSGRGEQFF; v_call: TRBV11-3; d_call: TRBD2; clone_size: NA; j_call: TRBJ2-1
cdr3_nt: TGCGCCAGCAGCTTGGTCGGTGTGGCAGATACGCAGTATTTT; cdr3_aa: CASSLVGVADTQYF; v_call: TRBV5-1; d_call: NA; clone_size: NA; j_call: TRBJ2-3
cdr3_nt: TGTGCCAGCAGCTTTATAGGGACAACGACAGATACGCAGTATTTT; cdr3_aa: CASSFIGTTTDTQYF; v_call: TRBV11-2; d_call: NA; clone_size: NA; j_call: TRBJ2-3
cdr3_nt: TGTGCCATCAGCCCCGGGACTAGCGGGAGCAATGAGCAGTTCTTC; cdr3_aa: CAISPGTSGSNEQFF; v_call: TRBV10-3; d_call: TRBD2; clone_size: NA; j_call: TRBJ2-1
cdr3_nt: TGTGCCACCAGTGATGAGTCTAGCGGGAGAGCGAATGAGCAGTTCTTC; cdr3_aa: CATSDESSGRANEQFF; v_call: TRBV24-1; d_call: TRBD2; clone_size: NA; j_call: TRBJ2-1
cdr3_nt: TGTGCCAGCAGGGGACAGGGGGCAAGAACCTACGAGCAGTACTTC; cdr3_aa: CASRGQGARTYEQYF; v_call: TRBV2; d_call: TRBD1; clone_size: NA; j_call: TRBJ2-7
cdr3_nt: TGTGCCAGCAGTTACGAGTTATGGACCGGGGAGCTGTTTTTT; cdr3_aa: CASSYELWTGELFF; v_call: TRBV6-5; d_call: NA; clone_size: once; j_call: TRBJ2-2
cdr3_nt: TGTGCCAGCTCAGCACAGGGAGAGGGTGAAAAACTGTTTTTT; cdr3_aa: CASSAQGEGEKLFF; v_call: TRBV18; d_call: NA; clone_size: NA; j_call: TRBJ1-4
cdr3_nt: TGTGCCAGCAGCTTAGCGGAAGGACAGGGGGGCCGTCAGCCCCAGCATTTT; cdr3_aa: CASSLAEGQGGRQPQHF; v_call: TRBV7-8; d_call: TRBD1; clone_size: few; j_call: TRBJ1-5
cdr3_nt: TGTGCCAGCAGCCAAGGATTGACAGGCATTTCCCTAGAGCAGTACTTC; cdr3_aa: CASSQGLTGISLEQYF; v_call: TRBV3-1/TRBV3-2; d_call: NA; clone_size: once; j_call: TRBJ2-7
cdr3_nt: TGTGCCAGCAGCTTAGTGCGGGAGTACGAAGAGACCCAGTACTTC; cdr3_aa: CASSLVREYEETQYF; v_call: TRBV11-2; d_call: TRBD2; clone_size: once; j_call: TRBJ2-5
cdr3_nt: TGTGCCAGCAGTCCTACTTTTATATCCTCCTACGAGCAGTACTTC; cdr3_aa: CASSPTFISSYEQYF; v_call: TRBV27; d_call: NA; clone_size: NA; j_call: TRBJ2-7
cdr3_nt: TGTGCCAGCAGTGAAGTTGCCGGGACAGGGGGGCAGTACTTC; cdr3_aa: CASSEVAGTGGQYF; v_call: TRBV6-1; d_call: TRBD1; clone_size: NA; j_call: TRBJ2-7
cdr3_nt: TGTGCCAGCAGCTTAGCCCAGGGGTTTGTCCCAGATACGCAGTATTTT; cdr3_aa: CASSLAQGFVPDTQYF; v_call: TRBV7-9; d_call: NA; clone_size: NA; j_call: TRBJ2-3
cdr3_nt: TGTGCCAGCAGTTACCCCCCGTCCTACGAGCAGTACTTC; cdr3_aa: CASSYPPSYEQYF; v_call: TRBV6-2/TRBV6-3; d_call: NA; clone_size: NA; j_call: TRBJ2-7
cdr3_nt: TGTGCCAGTAGCCCAGACAGGGGTTCTGAAGCTTTCTTT; cdr3_aa: CASSPDRGSEAFF; v_call: TRBV19; d_call: TRBD1; clone_size: NA; j_call: TRBJ1-1
cdr3_nt: TGTGCCAGCAGCTCCGAGACAGGCTCCTATAATTCACCCCTCCACTTT; cdr3_aa: CASSSETGSYNSPLHF; v_call: TRBV5-6; d_call: NA; clone_size: NA; j_call: TRBJ1-6
cdr3_nt: TGTGCCAGCAGTTACTCGGGGGACAGGAACTATGGCTACACCTTC; cdr3_aa: CASSYSGDRNYGYTF; v_call: TRBV6-6; d_call: TRBD1; clone_size: NA; j_call: TRBJ1-2
cdr3_nt: TGTGCCAGCAGCCATTTCCTAGCGGGAGGGCCGGGGACAGATACGCAGTATTTT; cdr3_aa: CASSHFLAGGPGTDTQYF; v_call: TRBV3-1/TRBV3-2; d_call: TRBD2; clone_size: few; j_call: TRBJ2-3
cdr3_nt: TGTGCCAGCAGCTTATTTCCGGGAACCTCCTACGAGCAGTACTTC; cdr3_aa: CASSLFPGTSYEQYF; v_call: TRBV7-2; d_call: NA; clone_size: NA; j_call: TRBJ2-7
cdr3_nt: TGTGCCAGCAGCCCGTTACAGGACTCCTACGAGCAGTACTTC; cdr3_aa: CASSPLQDSYEQYF; v_call: TRBV5-6; d_call: NA; clone_size: few; j_call: TRBJ2-7
cdr3_nt: TGTGCCAGCAGCCCCGGACTAGCGGGAGTCCCCCTAGACGAGCAGTACTTC; cdr3_aa: CASSPGLAGVPLDEQYF; v_call: TRBV3-1/TRBV3-2; d_call: TRBD2; clone_size: NA; j_call: TRBJ2-7
cdr3_nt: TGTGCCAGCAGTCCCATGTCACAGGAACTGTTTTTT; cdr3_aa: CASSPMSQELFF; v_call: TRBV7-9; d_call: NA; clone_size: few; j_call: TRBJ1-4
cdr3_nt: TGTGCCAGCAGCTCGACAGGCGTTGGTGAAAAACTGTTTTTT; cdr3_aa: CASSSTGVGEKLFF; v_call: TRBV7-6; d_call: NA; clone_size: NA; j_call: TRBJ1-4
cdr3_nt: TGTGCCAGCAGCACCGACTGGAACACTGAAGCTTTCTTT; cdr3_aa: CASSTDWNTEAFF; v_call: TRBV9; d_call: NA; clone_size: NA; j_call: TRBJ1-1
cdr3_nt: TGTGCCAGCAAGGTCTCAGGGTCATCCTACAATGAGCAGTTCTTC; cdr3_aa: CASKVSGSSYNEQFF; v_call: TRBV11-2; d_call: NA; clone_size: NA; j_call: TRBJ2-1